This TCR beta chain was identified during a study of blood T cell repertoires in COVID-19 (dated by TCRdb to between 2020 and 2021). A note on the overall study: Samples from collaborators originated in the United States, Italy and Spain and spanned both the acute and convalescent phases of COVID-19. Samples were obtained from the ongoing ImmuneRACE study (first 160 participants) and from roughly 1,300 subjects provided by 6 global collaborators. The prospective study material was composed of cDNA or gDNA derived from T cells, B-cell-depleted T cells, or PBMCs. Nearly every sample came with metadata listing a de-identified subject ID, COVID-19 status, age in years and sex. The repertoires were released in a freely available public database meant as a resource for research on the immune response to SARS-CoV-2. The dataset comprised deeply sampled blood TCRbeta repertoires from subjects exposed to, actively infected with, or recovered from COVID-19. Where HLA class I and class II types were available, the types were taken from metadata supplied by the sample provider, not from assay-based typing. The paper as a whole reports these results and caveats: Clinical and demographic metadata were provided uncurated, with the amount varying by source and participant.

The CDR3 runs 14 residues from the cysteine to the phenylalanine. The entry retains the CDR3 DNA only, 42 bases that are in frame from base 1. V loses 1 base, J loses 5 bases, and the germline ends lie 9 bases apart. The germline V gene specifies SGHDT as CDR1 and YYEEEE as CDR2. TCRbeta CDR3 regions were amplified from genomic DNA using the immunoSEQ Assay, a bias-controlled multiplex PCR. The authors' analysis ran thus. Nucleated cell counts per sample were estimated from amplification of reference gene primers within the assay. To quantify the absolute abundance of each unique TCRbeta CDR3 rearrangement, sequence reads were collapsed and filtered. Productive Simpson clonality was computed per sample as the square root of Simpson's diversity index over productive rearrangements. Held by TCRdb, this immuneACCESS table contains in-frame sequences only and omits some clones. Under half of the omission traces to an unresolved V gene where checked; the cause of the rest is unknown. V and J calls and clone size are those listed in that table; D and trimming were worked out from the DNA. The sample table records 200,000 to 300,000 clones; approximately 86% of these occur just once. More than 4.5% of the sample belongs to the ten largest clones.

In Seattle, one collaborating source enrolled patients while the infection was active and tracked those patients longitudinally over the course of disease. Collaborating institutions collected whole blood in K2EDTA tubes following their own protocols. For TCRbeta analysis, collaborator samples were shipped as frozen whole blood, as isolated PBMCs, or as DNA extracted from either sample type. This clone was detected only a few times. This receptor's antigen is unknown. The sample holds no much larger clone one base away, and base qualities are not on file. Sequenced input: peripheral blood. This receptor was identified in a woman in her sixties with COVID-19, enrolled during active disease. The sequence is built from TRBV5-6 and TRBJ1-4, with no reliable assignment of the D segment. The CDR3 region: CASSLSPRNEKLFF. Here is the DNA: TGTGCCAGCAGCTTGAGCCCCAGGAATGAAAAACTGTTTTTT.